This TCR beta chain was profiled in a study of blood T cell repertoires in COVID-19. V gave up 0 bases and J gave up 0 bases, with 6 bases separating them. This CDR3 is 14 amino acids long. CDR1 and CDR2 (germline): SGHRS, YFSETQ. Here immunoSEQ multiplex PCR was the method, and the copy in TCRdb shows in-frame clones only, minus some. The sample records 200,000 to 250,000 clones, around 88% being singletons. The TCR was taken from a woman aged 25 to 39 with COVID-19, enrolled during active disease. The specimen was peripheral blood. This chain connects TRBV5-1 to TRBJ2-5; D ambiguous. CDR3 amino acids: CASSLDKYQETQYF. The DNA for the CDR3 is TGCGCCAGCAGCTTGGACAAGTACCAAGAGACCCAGTACTTC.